This T cell receptor beta chain was captured in a study of T-cell reconstitution after alpha-beta-depleted transplantation in children. General study findings and limits: A year had passed since transplant, and T-cell counts and diversity by then came mostly from newly produced T cells. The study traced high day-60 TCRbeta diversity in some patients to surviving recipient T cells and thymic progenitors. Two months or so post-transplant, alpha-beta T cells reportedly derived from several hundred expanded graft clones.

A TCRbeta library incorporating unique molecular identifiers was prepared. TCRdb itself ran the PCR reads through MiXCR, one entry per CDR3 protein. The sample records 55,000 to 65,000 distinct CDR3 sequences, approximately 43% being singletons. About this clonotype: Its antigen is unidentified.

V was pared by 6 bases and J by 1 base, with 16 bases between. This CDR3 contains 16 residues. The germline CDR1 and CDR2 sequences are SEHNR and FQNEAQ (reference sequence). The sequence came from a male patient younger than 18 who had a stem cell transplant for acute lymphoblastic leukemia, so the T cells may come from the graft donor. The sequences come from PBMCs, mostly from graft donor cells, collected 360 days after TCRalphabeta/CD19-depleted stem cell transplant. The rearrangement joins TRBV7-9 to TRBJ2-1, with a tentative D call TRBD2 (6 bases). The CDR3 protein is CASRSPGLLSYNEQFF. DNA for the CDR3: TGTGCCAGCAGGTCCCCGGGACTTTTATCCTACAATGAGCAGTTCTTC.